This T cell receptor (beta chain) was identified in a study of cytomegalovirus exposure and HLA in healthy donors. General study points: Previous analysis showed most TCR beta V segments were productive about 90% or about 30% of the time. Upon later analysis, TCR association rates were observed to vary by HLA locus, being highest for DRB1 and lowest for HLA-C.

This clone has more than one count but fewer than ten. Its antigen remains unidentified. PCR involved 60 Vbeta and 13 Jbeta primers. The method was immunoSEQ multiplex PCR; TCRdb's version includes in-frame clones alone and lacks a portion of them. The table shows about 160,000 clones, with approximately 80% occurring only once. Looked up from germline, CDR1 is MNHEY and CDR2 is SMNVEV (reference sequence). The CDR3 sequence is 15 residues long. V was clipped by 4 bases and J by 4 bases, with 14 bases between them. This chain links TRBV27 with TRBJ1-5; the D is unclear. The receptor comes from a male donor in good health and CMV-seropositive. Sequenced input: PBMCs. The CDR3 bases are TGTGCCAGCAGTTCACCGCGGAGGGCTAATCAGCCCCAGCATTTT. Its translation: CASSSPRRANQPQHF.